This paragraph covers one T cell receptor beta chain sequence. Its target is unknown. The data belong to a study of T-cell memory formation after mild COVID-19. On the study more broadly: TCR clusters were mostly confined to one donor each.

TCR alpha and TCR beta cDNA libraries carrying sample barcodes and UMIs were produced by 5'RACE using constant-segment primers. In TCRdb, the 5' RACE reads were re-called with MiXCR into one record per CDR3 protein. The table records about 320,000 distinct CDR3 sequences, roughly 13% of them present only once. Per the germline V gene, CDR1 is MNHEY and CDR2 is SMNVEV (reference sequence). Trimming shortened V by 3 bases and J by 7 bases, and 16 bases separated the two germline ends. There are 15 residues in the CDR3. Whole-study findings and limits: CD4+ contracting clones lay mainly in CM and EM, CD8+ ones in EMRA.

This clonotype was sampled from a man between 18 and 29 years old who had mild COVID-19 (a few samples of this study predate the infection). Cell type and time point are not known. V and J are TRBV27 and TRBJ1-5; TRBD1 is a possible D gene (5 bases). Material: PBMCs or a T cell subset sorted from them (not recorded which). The CDR3, as DNA: TGTGCCAGCAGTTTGACAGCCCGGGGTTGGCAGCCCCAGCATTTT. Translating it yields CASSLTARGWQPQHF.